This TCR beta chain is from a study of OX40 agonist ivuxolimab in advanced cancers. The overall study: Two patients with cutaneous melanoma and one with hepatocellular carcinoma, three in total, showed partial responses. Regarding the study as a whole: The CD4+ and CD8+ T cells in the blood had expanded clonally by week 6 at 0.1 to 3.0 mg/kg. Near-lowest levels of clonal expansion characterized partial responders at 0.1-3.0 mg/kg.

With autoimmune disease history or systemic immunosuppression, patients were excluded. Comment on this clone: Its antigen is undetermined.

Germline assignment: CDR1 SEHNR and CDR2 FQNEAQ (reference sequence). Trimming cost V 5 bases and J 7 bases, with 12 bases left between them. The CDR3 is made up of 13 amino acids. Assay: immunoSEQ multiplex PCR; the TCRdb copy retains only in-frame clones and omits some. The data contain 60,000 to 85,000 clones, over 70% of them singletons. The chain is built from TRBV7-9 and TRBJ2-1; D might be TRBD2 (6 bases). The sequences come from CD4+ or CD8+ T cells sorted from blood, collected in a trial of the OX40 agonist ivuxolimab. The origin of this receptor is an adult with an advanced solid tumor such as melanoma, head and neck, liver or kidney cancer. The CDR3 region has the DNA TGTGCCAGCAGCACTGGGGGGAGGAATGAGCAGTTCTTC. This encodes CASSTGGRNEQFF.